These T cell receptor beta chains were read from a single sample in a study of T cell responses to AZD1222 COVID-19 vaccine. Only in-frame clones appear in the TCRdb table, and some are missing; sequencing was by immunoSEQ multiplex PCR. The sample lists approximately 130,000 clones, approximately 88% occurring once. Source: peripheral blood, taken 28 days after the second AZD1222 dose. The receptors were sampled from an adult who received the AZD1222 COVID-19 vaccine. The CDR3 runs from the conserved cysteine through the conserved F or W. Fields, in order: J gene, V gene, clone size, D gene, CDR3 length, CDR3 protein, CDR3 DNA. D genes are given only for firm matches. Only part of the rows carry a size: once, few, many, or a class if the clone is expanded.

>TRBJ1-3|TRBV14|-|-|12
CASSQGPRDIYF
TGTGCCAGCAGCCAGGGTCCTCGGGACATATATTTT
>TRBJ1-5|TRBV6-4|once|-|15
CASSVERVDNQPQHF
TGTGCCAGCAGTGTAGAGAGGGTTGACAATCAGCCCCAGCATTTT
>TRBJ1-5|TRBV10-3|-|-|15
CAISESSVDNQPQHF
TGTGCCATCAGTGAGAGCTCAGTAGACAATCAGCCCCAGCATTTT
>TRBJ2-5|TRBV7-8|-|-|15
CASSLRAPYQETQYF
TGTGCCAGCAGCTTAAGAGCTCCGTACCAAGAGACCCAGTACTTC
>TRBJ1-2|TRBV11-2|-|-|15
CASSVPSDSYYGYTF
TGTGCCAGCAGCGTCCCGTCAGACAGTTACTATGGCTACACCTTC
>TRBJ1-4|TRBV30|-|-|13
CAWSGGANEKLFF
TGTGCCTGGAGTGGTGGTGCTAATGAAAAACTGTTTTTT
>TRBJ2-5|TRBV10-1|-|TRBD2|15
CASMAGGRPQETQYF
TGCGCCAGCATGGCTGGCGGGAGGCCCCAAGAGACCCAGTACTTC
>TRBJ1-2|TRBV7-9|-|-|14
CASRMTEGGVGYTF
TGTGCCAGCAGGATGACGGAAGGCGGGGTTGGCTACACCTTC
>TRBJ2-6|TRBV2|-|-|14
CARGEGSGANVLTF
TGTGCCAGGGGGGAAGGCTCTGGGGCCAACGTCCTGACTTTC
>TRBJ1-5|TRBV30|-|TRBD1|13
CAWSGTGGQPQHF
TGTGCCTGGAGCGGGACAGGAGGTCAGCCCCAGCATTTT
>TRBJ1-3|TRBV6-1|-|-|13
CASSETLRNTIYF
TGTGCCAGCAGTGAAACCCTACGAAACACCATATATTTT
>TRBJ1-5|TRBV19|few|TRBD1|17
CASSPGTGDNSNQPQHF
TGTGCCAGTAGCCCCGGGACAGGGGATAATAGCAATCAGCCCCAGCATTTT
>TRBJ1-5|TRBV19|-|TRBD1|16
CASSRPRTGGGQPQHF
TGTGCCAGTAGTAGGCCACGGACAGGGGGCGGACAGCCCCAGCATTTT
>TRBJ1-3|TRBV30|-|-|13
CAWKQGAGNTIYF
TGTGCCTGGAAACAGGGCGCTGGAAACACCATATATTTT
>TRBJ2-5|TRBV7-9|-|-|15
CASSLVWGPQETQYF
TGTGCCAGCAGCTTAGTCTGGGGGCCCCAAGAGACCCAGTACTTC
>TRBJ1-5|TRBV10-3|-|TRBD1|14
CAIKQGDSNQPQHF
TGTGCCATCAAACAGGGGGATAGCAATCAGCCCCAGCATTTT
>TRBJ2-5|TRBV5-1|-|TRBD1|14
CASSPTGGQETQYF
TGCGCCAGCAGCCCAACAGGGGGGCAAGAGACCCAGTACTTC
>TRBJ2-3|TRBV5-1|once|-|13
CASSEGPPDTQYF
TGCGCCAGCTCTGAGGGGCCCCCAGATACGCAGTATTTT
>TRBJ2-3|TRBV10-3|-|TRBD1|14
CAIRAGTVKDTQYF
TGTGCCATCAGGGCTGGGACAGTGAAGGATACGCAGTATTTT
>TRBJ2-1|TRBV30|-|-|15
CAWMKADSSYNEQFF
TGTGCCTGGATGAAGGCGGATAGCTCCTACAATGAGCAGTTCTTC
>TRBJ2-1|TRBV14|-|-|16
CASSQVEGGVGNEQFF
TGTGCCAGCAGCCAAGTAGAAGGGGGGGTTGGCAATGAGCAGTTCTTC
>TRBJ1-5|TRBV7-2|-|-|15
CASSPGAGNHQPQHF
TGTGCCAGCAGCCCGGGGGCGGGCAACCATCAGCCCCAGCATTTT
>TRBJ1-5|TRBV7-9|-|TRBD1|16
CASSPGRGQGVQPQHF
TGTGCCAGCAGCCCCGGTCGGGGACAGGGGGTTCAGCCCCAGCATTTT
>TRBJ2-2|TRBV27|few|-|14
CASSTPGRTGELFF
TGTGCCAGCAGTACTCCGGGACGCACCGGGGAGCTGTTTTTT
>TRBJ2-5|TRBV10-1|-|TRBD2|16
CASSEGTGGPGETQYF
TGCGCCAGCAGTGAAGGGACGGGAGGGCCCGGGGAGACCCAGTACTTC
>TRBJ1-1|TRBV11-2|few|-|12
CASSPEVTEAFF
TGTGCCAGCAGCCCCGAGGTAACTGAAGCTTTCTTT
>TRBJ2-1|TRBV2|-|-|15
CASTSTGGSYNEQFF
TGTGCCAGCACCTCGACAGGAGGCTCCTACAATGAGCAGTTCTTC
>TRBJ2-4|TRBV28|-|-|14
CASNQNGIWNIQYF
TGTGCCAGCAACCAAAACGGGATATGGAACATTCAGTACTTC
>TRBJ1-4|TRBV29-1|-|-|12
CSWMGIEEKLFF
TGCAGCTGGATGGGGATCGAAGAAAAACTGTTTTTT
>TRBJ1-2|TRBV7-9|-|-|14
CASSLESDGYGYTF
TGTGCCAGCAGCTTAGAGTCGGACGGCTATGGCTACACCTTC
>TRBJ1-2|TRBV5-1|-|-|13
CASSWGSDYGYTF
TGCGCCAGCAGTTGGGGGAGTGACTATGGCTACACCTTC
>TRBJ2-7|TRBV6-2/TRBV6-3|-|-|16
CASSYPHGGAIYEQYF
TGTGCCAGCAGTTACCCCCACGGCGGGGCCATTTACGAGCAGTACTTC
>TRBJ1-6|TRBV18|-|-|13
CASSQGLDSPLHF
TGTGCCAGCTCACAGGGACTCGATTCACCCCTCCACTTT
>TRBJ1-1|TRBV4-1|-|-|14
CASSQDYGNTEAFF
TGCGCCAGCAGCCAAGATTACGGGAACACTGAAGCTTTCTTT
>TRBJ2-7|TRBV5-1|-|TRBD1|14
CASSGGQGVDEQYF
TGCGCCAGCAGCGGGGGACAGGGGGTCGACGAGCAGTACTTC
>TRBJ2-1|TRBV6-1|-|TRBD2|16
CASSAPGTSGTGEQFF
TGTGCCAGCAGTGCCCCCGGGACTAGCGGAACAGGGGAGCAGTTCTTC
>TRBJ2-3|TRBV7-9|-|TRBD1|14
CASSLGDRADTQYF
TGTGCCAGCAGCTTAGGAGACAGGGCAGATACGCAGTATTTT
>TRBJ2-7|TRBV4-3|-|-|16
CASSQDLDSGTYEQYF
TGCGCCAGCAGCCAAGATCTCGACTCAGGGACCTACGAGCAGTACTTC
>TRBJ2-4|TRBV30|-|-|13
CAWEDIAKNIQYF
TGTGCCTGGGAAGACATAGCCAAAAACATTCAGTACTTC
>TRBJ1-5|TRBV4-3|once|-|13
CASSQGVGQPQHF
TGCGCCAGCAGCCAAGGGGTGGGTCAGCCCCAGCATTTT
>TRBJ1-2|TRBV6-2/TRBV6-3|-|-|13
CASSEGHGYGYTF
TGTGCCAGCAGTGAGGGGCACGGCTATGGCTACACCTTC
>TRBJ1-2|TRBV7-8|-|-|12
CASSSNRVGYTF
TGTGCCAGCAGCTCTAACAGGGTCGGCTACACCTTC
>TRBJ1-1|TRBV6-5|-|-|15
CASSSLRDAYTEAFF
TGTGCCAGCAGTTCCCTGAGGGATGCTTACACTGAAGCTTTCTTT
>TRBJ1-2|TRBV12-2|once|-|17
CASRSYQTRGRGSGYTF
TGTGCAAGTCGCTCCTACCAGACTCGGGGTAGGGGGTCTGGCTACACCTTC
>TRBJ1-1|TRBV20-1|-|TRBD1|11
CSADGTAEAFF
TGCAGTGCTGATGGGACAGCAGAAGCTTTCTTT
>TRBJ2-7|TRBV6-5|-|-|15
CASSYSSGGSYEQYF
TGTGCCAGCAGTTACTCATCAGGTGGGAGCTACGAGCAGTACTTC
>TRBJ1-3|TRBV7-8|-|TRBD1|16
CASSLVDRGGGNTIYF
TGTGCCAGCAGCTTAGTGGACAGGGGAGGTGGAAACACCATATATTTT
>TRBJ2-1|TRBV7-8|few|-|14
CASSLGSGRNEQFF
TGTGCCAGCAGCTTAGGCTCGGGACGCAATGAGCAGTTCTTC
>TRBJ1-1|TRBV5-6|-|-|14
CASSFPSQNTEAFF
TGTGCCAGCAGCTTTCCCTCACAGAACACTGAAGCTTTCTTT
>TRBJ2-1|TRBV2|-|-|15
CASTPTGTGEDEQFF
TGTGCCAGCACCCCAACAGGGACGGGGGAGGATGAGCAGTTCTTC
>TRBJ1-6|TRBV27|-|-|16
CASSLGPGTGGSPLHF
TGTGCCAGCAGTTTGGGCCCAGGGACGGGGGGTTCACCCCTCCACTTT
>TRBJ1-2|TRBV19|once|TRBD1|14
CASSYGTANYGYTF
TGTGCCAGTAGTTACGGGACAGCTAACTATGGCTACACCTTC
>TRBJ1-4|TRBV18|-|-|13
CASSPLDNEKLFF
TGTGCCAGCTCACCACTTGATAATGAAAAACTGTTTTTT
>TRBJ2-2|TRBV5-4|-|-|14
CASSLKGSTGELFF
TGTGCCAGCAGCTTAAAAGGATCCACCGGGGAGCTGTTTTTT
>TRBJ1-5|TRBV3-1/TRBV3-2|-|-|13
CASSQGRLQPQHF
TGTGCCAGCAGCCAGGGACGGTTACAGCCCCAGCATTTT
>TRBJ2-1|TRBV18|-|-|16
CASSPSRGRSYNEQFF
TGTGCCAGCTCACCGTCGAGGGGCCGCTCCTACAATGAGCAGTTCTTC